A selection of T cell receptor beta chains follows, all from one sample in a study of T cell repertoires in cytomegalovirus infection. TCRdb called the reads again in MiXCR, with one record for every CDR3 protein. The sample consists of about 900,000 distinct CDR3 sequences, 25% to 40% of them appearing once. Antigen specificity for these receptors is unknown. This sample comprised cultured CD8+ T cells from PBMCs, obtained from culture after CMV antigen stimulation. All receptors come from a human donor in good health (CMV status not recorded). Some clones in this sample may be carry-over from other donors' samples. The CDR3 runs from the conserved cysteine through the conserved F or W. A D gene is named only where the DNA matches it firmly. Clone size is not always given. Where it is, it says once, few, many or a class for expanded clones.

clone_size	d_call	v_call	j_call	cdr3_aa	cdr3_nt
few	NA	TRBV7-9	TRBJ2-3	CASSKPGETQYF	TGTGCCAGCAGTAAGCCCGGGGAGACGCAGTATTTT
many	NA	TRBV7-2	TRBJ1-1	CASSLVVGQLNTEAFF	TGTGCCAGCAGCTTAGTCGTCGGACAGCTGAACACTGAAGCTTTCTTT
NA	TRBD1	TRBV27	TRBJ2-1	CASSPSTGNQWNEQFF	TGTGCCAGCAGTCCCTCGACAGGGAATCAGTGGAATGAGCAGTTCTTC
NA	TRBD2	TRBV6-8	TRBJ2-3	CASSLAGGSPGTDTQYF	TGTGCCAGCAGTCTAGCGGGGGGGTCTCCCGGGACAGATACGCAGTATTTT
NA	TRBD1	TRBV20-1	TRBJ1-2	CSARDPGRGLGYTF	TGCAGTGCTAGAGATCCGGGCAGGGGGCTCGGCTACACCTTC
NA	TRBD1	TRBV6-8	TRBJ1-2	CASSRPGQGGYGYTF	TGTGCCAGCAGCCGGCCGGGACAGGGGGGCTATGGCTACACCTTC
few	TRBD2	TRBV2	TRBJ2-3	CASSEGIAGAGDTQYF	TGTGCCAGCAGTGAAGGGATAGCGGGGGCCGGAGATACGCAGTATTTT
few	NA	TRBV27	TRBJ2-1	CASSLLPGGPGNEQFF	TGTGCCAGCAGTTTATTGCCGGGGGGCCCTGGGAATGAGCAGTTCTTC
few	TRBD2	TRBV27	TRBJ2-7	CASSSSGGLIVYEQYF	TGTGCCAGCAGTTCAAGCGGGGGGCTCATAGTCTACGAGCAGTACTTC
NA	TRBD1	TRBV6-1	TRBJ2-1	CATIPGQVDNEQFF	TGTGCCACGATCCCCGGACAGGTCGACAATGAGCAGTTCTTC
NA	TRBD1	TRBV6-6	TRBJ2-1	CASSYLGQGAYNEQFF	TGTGCCAGCAGTTACCTCGGACAGGGGGCCTACAATGAGCAGTTCTTC
NA	NA	TRBV27	TRBJ2-7	CASSTGTFYEQYF	TGTGCCAGCAGTACAGGGACGTTCTACGAGCAGTACTTC
NA	NA	TRBV27	TRBJ1-2	CASSPTGAANYGYTF	TGTGCCAGCAGTCCGACGGGGGCAGCTAACTATGGCTACACCTTC
many	TRBD2	TRBV7-6	TRBJ2-2	CASTIFGTSGGGNTGELFF	TGTGCCAGCACCATCTTTGGGACTAGCGGGGGAGGGAACACCGGGGAGCTGTTTTTT
few	NA	TRBV12-3/TRBV12-4	TRBJ1-5	CASRIQGGSQPQHF	TGTGCCAGCAGGATACAGGGAGGAAGTCAGCCCCAGCATTTT
few	NA	TRBV4-1	TRBJ1-2	CASSQELGNNYGYTF	TGCGCCAGCAGCCAAGAACTGGGAAATAACTATGGCTACACCTTC
NA	TRBD1	TRBV7-4	TRBJ2-1	CANLPGQRFF	TGTGCGAACTTACCGGGACAGAGGTTCTTC
few	NA	TRBV20-1	TRBJ1-2	CRLDSDASYGYTF	TGCAGATTAGATTCTGACGCTTCCTATGGCTACACCTTC
NA	NA	TRBV6-4	TRBJ2-1	CASSRGGGFGDEQFF	TGTGCCAGCAGTCGAGGGGGGGGCTTTGGGGATGAGCAGTTCTTC
few	NA	TRBV6-6	TRBJ1-2	CASSYPIGGGRDHPYGYTF	TGTGCCAGCAGTTACCCGATCGGAGGGGGTCGGGACCACCCCTATGGCTACACCTTC
few	NA	TRBV28	TRBJ1-6	CASSLVAYSPLHF	TGTGCCAGCAGTTTAGTTGCGTATTCACCCCTCCACTTT
NA	NA	TRBV15	TRBJ1-1	CATSRNPPQVNTEAFF	TGTGCCACCAGCAGGAATCCCCCACAGGTGAACACTGAAGCTTTCTTT
few	NA	TRBV6-2/TRBV6-3	TRBJ1-5	CASSRRDNQPQHF	TGTGCCAGCAGTAGACGGGACAATCAGCCCCAGCATTTT
few	NA	TRBV7-6	TRBJ1-5	CASSLGGGREPQHF	TGTGCCAGCAGCTTAGGGGGGGGACGAGAGCCCCAGCATTTT
NA	TRBD1	TRBV20-1	TRBJ1-4	CSARDRTGGGEKLFF	TGCAGTGCTAGAGATAGAACAGGGGGAGGCGAAAAACTGTTTTTT
NA	NA	TRBV7-2	TRBJ2-1	CASSWAGGDEQFF	TGTGCCAGCAGCTGGGCTGGGGGCGATGAGCAGTTCTTC
few	TRBD1	TRBV27	TRBJ2-3	CASSHRGLRSDTQYF	TGTGCCAGCAGTCACAGGGGCCTTCGCTCAGATACGCAGTATTTT
few	NA	TRBV28	TRBJ1-2	CASSKEAHYGYTF	TGTGCCAGCAGTAAGGAAGCCCACTATGGCTACACCTTC
few	NA	TRBV7-3	TRBJ2-5	CASSLIGGGEETQYF	TGTGCCAGCAGCTTAATCGGAGGCGGGGAAGAGACCCAGTACTTC
NA	TRBD1	TRBV19	TRBJ1-1	CASIPRGRRNTEAFF	TGTGCCAGTATCCCTAGGGGGCGGAGGAACACTGAAGCTTTCTTT
few	NA	TRBV7-6	TRBJ1-5	CASSADSYNQPQHF	TGTGCCAGCAGCGCAGACAGCTACAATCAGCCCCAGCATTTT
NA	NA	TRBV12-3/TRBV12-4	TRBJ1-2	CASSLGGAAGYTF	TGTGCCAGCAGTTTAGGAGGGGCTGCCGGCTACACCTTC
few	NA	TRBV2	TRBJ2-3	CASSEADTLLTDTQYF	TGTGCCAGCAGTGAAGCCGACACCCTTCTCACAGATACGCAGTATTTT
few	TRBD1	TRBV7-6	TRBJ1-2	CASSSPGQNGYTF	TGTGCCAGCAGCTCGCCGGGACAGAATGGCTACACCTTC
few	TRBD2	TRBV24-1	TRBJ2-1	CATSDPTSGGPGEQFF	TGTGCCACCAGTGATCCCACTAGCGGGGGGCCGGGTGAGCAGTTCTTC
few	NA	TRBV7-9	TRBJ2-5	CASSQGLQDLTQYF	TGTGCCAGCAGCCAAGGACTACAAGATTTGACCCAGTACTTC
many	NA	TRBV6-5	TRBJ2-1	CASSYSGVYNEQFF	TGTGCCAGCAGTTACTCGGGGGTCTACAATGAGCAGTTCTTC
few	NA	TRBV27	TRBJ2-5	CASSLHYQETQYF	TGTGCCAGCAGTCTCCATTACCAAGAGACCCAGTACTTC
many	NA	TRBV27	TRBJ1-1	CASSFGGWTEAFF	TGTGCCAGCAGTTTCGGGGGGTGGACTGAAGCTTTCTTT
many	NA	TRBV27	TRBJ2-7	CASSTLPGWAGGREQYF	TGTGCCAGCAGTACACTCCCCGGTTGGGCCGGGGGGCGGGAGCAGTACTTC
NA	NA	TRBV6-1	TRBJ2-1	CASTYHAGNEQFF	TGTGCCAGCACCTATCATGCGGGGAATGAGCAGTTCTTC
NA	NA	TRBV3-1	TRBJ1-1	CASSHQGIRGEAFF	TGTGCCAGCAGCCACCAGGGGATAAGGGGTGAAGCTTTCTTT
NA	NA	TRBV6-5	TRBJ2-1	CASSYSMGWHEQFF	TGTGCCAGCAGTTACTCGATGGGGTGGCATGAGCAGTTCTTC